The 31 T cell receptor beta chains reported below all come from one sample, sequenced in a study of lymphopenia after photon versus proton radiotherapy. TCRdb keeps only in-frame clones here, not all; method: immunoSEQ multiplex PCR. The table lists 55,000 to 70,000 clones, approximately 91% of them singletons. Sequencing used peripheral blood, obtained from a patient treated with photon-based radiotherapy. All receptors derive from an older woman with pancreatic cancer.

The chain combines TRBV21-1 with TRBJ1-1. TRBV21-1 is assigned pseudogene status. This CDR3 region has 17 residues. CDR3 DNA sequence: TGTGCCAGCAGCAAAGTGAGAGGTCCGTTCATGAACACTGAAGCTTTCTTT. Its translation is CASSKVRGPFMNTEAFF.

With respect to this clone: An end of the junction differs from the germline gene, which may be a read error. Other DNA variants within this sample encode the same CDR3. The J gene is TRBJ2-7, the V gene TRBV7-6, with 11 positions matching TRBD2. Germline CDR1 and CDR2: SGHVS and FNYEAQ. This CDR3 has 14 amino acids. CDR3 nucleotides: TGCGCCAGCAGCCCGGGACTAGCGGTCCACGAGCAGTACTTC. Protein product: CASSPGLAVHEQYF.

The CDR3 region is CASIMQGRDTQYF. As DNA, the CDR3 is TGTGCCAGCATTATGCAGGGGAGGGATACGCAGTATTTT. The V and J genes are TRBV5-6 and TRBJ2-3; perhaps D is TRBD1 or TRBD2 (6 bases each). Trimming removed 6 bases at V and 6 bases at J, with 14 bases between. CDR1 and CDR2 from the germline V gene are SGHDT and YYEEEE. CDR3 length equals 13 residues.

The chain links TRBV6-5 to TRBJ2-1; 12 bases agree with TRBD2. The germline CDR1 and CDR2 sequences are MNHEY and SVGAGI. The CDR3 extends over 15 amino acids. The V segment lost 2 bases and the J segment 15 bases; nucleotides outside the gene matches: 11. CDR3 residues: CASSYEGLAGVESFF. The DNA for the CDR3 is TGTGCCAGCAGTTACGAGGGACTAGCGGGTGTTGAGTCGTTCTTC.

The V and J genes are TRBV4-2 and TRBJ1-1, with D possibly being TRBD1 (5 bases). Trimming removed 0 bases from V and 3 bases from J, with 17 bases in between. There are 17 residues in the CDR3. CDR1 is LGHNA and CDR2 is YNFKEQ in the germline V gene. The CDR3 loop reads CASSQEGVGGVHTEAFF. The CDR3 DNA is TGTGCCAGCAGCCAAGAAGGTGTAGGAGGGGTTCACACTGAAGCTTTCTTT.

V gene TRBV29-1 combines with J gene TRBJ2-3; D gene ambiguous. Deletions cut 6 bases from V and 6 bases from J, with 19 bases between. This CDR3 region has 14 residues. In germline, CDR1 is SQVTM, CDR2 ANQGSEA. CDR3 nucleotide sequence: TGCAGCGTCGCGCCCGGGCTAGTTTCGGATACGCAGTATTTT. The encoded protein is CSVAPGLVSDTQYF.

The chain combines TRBV28 with TRBJ2-1; a weak D match, TRBD1 (6 bases). The CDR3 is made up of 16 amino acids. V lost 5 bases and J 1 base, leaving 15 bases between the germline ends. The germline CDR1 and CDR2 sequences are MDHEN and SYDVKM. The chain's CDR3 is CASSGERDKSYNEQFF. CDR3 coding DNA: TGTGCCAGCAGTGGGGAAAGGGACAAGTCCTACAATGAGCAGTTCTTC.

The chain has TRBV15 and TRBJ2-7; no reliable D call. V was cut by 0 bases and J by 3 bases, with 3 bases left in between. The CDR3 runs to 12 residues. The germline gives CDR1 LNHNV, CDR2 YYDKDF (reference sequence). This CDR3 reads CATSRDDYEQYF. The DNA for the CDR3 is TGTGCCACCAGCAGAGACGACTACGAGCAGTACTTC.

This clone was seen once. DNA for the CDR3: TGCGCCAGCAGCCTTTACAGGGATAGCAGCACAGATACGCAGTATTTT. Protein product: CASSLYRDSSTDTQYF. The gene calls are TRBV4-3 and TRBJ2-3, with a tentative D call TRBD1 (6 bases). The germline V gene encodes CDR1 LGHNA and CDR2 YSLEER. The CDR3 totals 16 residues. Trimming cost V 4 bases and J 0 bases, with 14 bases left between them.

This clone came up a few times. The V call is TRBV6-5, the J call TRBJ2-2; 7 bases are shared with TRBD1. CDR1 is MNHEY and CDR2 is SVGAGI in the germline V gene. The length of the CDR3 is 14 residues. The V segment lost 5 bases and the J segment 3 bases; nucleotides outside the gene matches: 3. The CDR3 DNA is TGTGCCAGCAGTACTACAGGGGACACCGGGGAGCTGTTTTTT. Translation: CASSTTGDTGELFF.

The chain combines TRBV28 with TRBJ1-2, with D possibly TRBD1 on 6 matching bases. The length of the CDR3 is 12 residues. Germline loops: CDR1 MDHEN, CDR2 SYDVKM. V lost 2 bases and J 7 bases, leaving 8 bases between the germline ends. In DNA form, the CDR3 reads TGTGCCAGCAGTTTAAGGGGGGGTGGCTACACCTTC. Its protein is CASSLRGGGYTF.

The chain carries TRBV10-1 and TRBJ2-7; 10 bases agree with TRBD2. Germline CDR1 reads WNHNN; CDR2 reads SYGVQD (reference sequence). V dropped 10 bases and J dropped 3; count of bases not matched to a gene: 24. CDR3 length: 19 residues. CDR3 DNA: TGCGCCACTCCACTAGCGGGGTTCCCGGACGACTCAAGTCACTACGAGCAGTACTTC. The encoded protein is CATPLAGFPDDSSHYEQYF.

The chain employs TRBV5-4 and TRBJ2-7, with 7 bases fitting TRBD2. With V trimmed by 4 bases and J by 5 bases, 9 bases remained unmatched. The CDR3 has 14 residues. Germline CDR1 and CDR2: SGHNT and YYREEE (reference sequence). In DNA form, the CDR3 reads TGTGCCAGCAGCGCCGGGACTATGATCCACGAGCAGTACTTC. This translates into CASSAGTMIHEQYF.

V and J are TRBV5-1 and TRBJ2-5, with 7 bases that match TRBD2. The germline V gene encodes CDR1 SGHRS and CDR2 YFSETQ. CDR3 length: 14 residues. V shed 6 bases and J 7 bases; nucleotides not matched to a gene: 12. Written as DNA, the CDR3 is TGCGCCAGCACCCCGGGCGGGAGTGGTGGGACCCAGTACTTC. Translating it yields CASTPGGSGGTQYF.

The J gene is TRBJ1-3, the V gene TRBV2, with 7 positions matching TRBD1. The length of the CDR3 is 15 residues. Losses at the gene ends were 6 bases for V and 4 bases for J; bases not matched to a gene: 9. Germline CDR1 SNHLY, CDR2 FYNNEI. The CDR3 reads CASSGRRGRGNTIYF. The CDR3 nucleotides are TGTGCCAGCAGCGGGAGAAGGGGGCGGGGAAACACCATATATTTT. The full variable domain, in which reference TRBV2 and TRBJ1-3 provide the parts outside the CDR3, is EPEVTQTPSHQVTQMGQEVILRCVPISNHLYFYWYRQILGQKVEFLVSFYNNEISEKSEIFDDQFSVERPDGSNFTLKIRSTKLEDSAMYFCASSGRRGRGNTIYFGEGSWLTVV.

This clone was detected only once. V usage is TRBV7-9 and J usage is TRBJ1-1; unclear D gene. V lost 5 bases to trimming and J lost 6 bases, with 22 bases between them. Germline loops: CDR1 SEHNR, CDR2 FQNEAQ (reference sequence). The CDR3 extends over 16 amino acids. CDR3 loop: CASSPNVGEGDAEAFF. The CDR3 DNA sequence: TGTGCCAGCAGCCCAAATGTCGGGGAGGGCGACGCTGAAGCTTTCTTT. Combining the CDR3 with reference TRBV7-9 and TRBJ1-1 gives the whole variable domain DTGVSQNPRHKITKRGQNVTFRCDPISEHNRLYWYRQTLGQGPEFLTYFQNEAQLEKSRLLSDRFSAERPKGSFSTLEIQRTEQGDSAMYLCASSPNVGEGDAEAFFGQGTRLTVV.

The chain uses TRBV28 and TRBJ2-5; possible D gene TRBD2, 6 bases. The germline gives CDR1 MDHEN, CDR2 SYDVKM. The V end was cut by 6 bases, the J end by 5 bases, with 13 bases between. The length of the CDR3 is 13 residues. CDR3 region: CASSGGLGETQYF. The CDR3 DNA sequence: TGTGCCAGCAGCGGAGGGTTAGGGGAGACCCAGTACTTC.

The chain combines TRBV11-2 with TRBJ2-1, with a weak D call TRBD2 (6 bases). Per germline, CDR1 SGHAT and CDR2 FQNNGV. The CDR3 contains 15 residues. V was clipped by 0 bases and J by 0 bases, with 6 bases between them. This CDR3 is CASSLDGSSYNEQFF. In DNA, the CDR3 is TGTGCCAGCAGCTTAGACGGGAGCTCCTACAATGAGCAGTTCTTC.

The table lists this clone with a count of one. One end of the junction fails to match germline, which may point to a read error. The chain links TRBV7-2 to TRBJ2-7, with TRBD2 matching over 10 bases. The germline CDR1 and CDR2 sequences are SGHTA and FQGNSA. The CDR3 has 14 amino acids. DNA for the CDR3: TGTGCCAGCAGCTTTACTAGCGGGGCCTACGGGCAGTACTTC. It codes for CASSFTSGAYGQYF.

The CDR3 nucleotides are TGTGCCAGCAGCCCGGCGGGGGGCAGAAGCTATGGCTACACCTTC. Translation gives CASSPAGGRSYGYTF. The V and J genes are TRBV7-2 and TRBJ1-2, with a weak D call TRBD1 (6 bases). The germline V gene has CDR1 SGHTA and CDR2 FQGNSA. The CDR3 loop spans 15 amino acids. Trimming pared 5 bases from V and 4 bases from J, leaving 17 bases between.

The rearrangement links TRBV5-4 to TRBJ2-7; the match to TRBD2 covers 9 bases. Germline V gives CDR1 SGHNT, CDR2 YYREEE (reference sequence). V dropped 0 bases and J dropped 5; count of bases not matched to a gene: 3. This CDR3 is built from 14 residues. DNA for the CDR3: TGTGCCAGCAGCTTGGGCGGGGGGGCGGACGAGCAGTACTTC. Translation: CASSLGGGADEQYF.

This chain joins TRBV19 and TRBJ1-2, with D perhaps matching TRBD1 (5 bases). Germline assignment: CDR1 LNHDA and CDR2 SQIVND (reference sequence). V was trimmed by 2 bases and J by 8 bases, leaving 12 bases between them. CDR3 length: 13 residues. The CDR3 sequence: CASSIKGETGYTF. The CDR3 DNA reads as TGTGCCAGTAGTATAAAAGGGGAGACGGGCTACACCTTC.

The chain uses TRBV28 and TRBJ1-3; D is perhaps TRBD1 (6 bases). The CDR3 is made up of 14 amino acids. Germline V gives CDR1 MDHEN, CDR2 SYDVKM. The V end lost 3 bases, the J end lost 4 bases, and 10 bases lay between the germline ends. The CDR3 DNA reads TGTGCCAGCAGTTTGGCAGGGGCCGGAAACACCATATATTTT. Amino acids: CASSLAGAGNTIYF.

V usage is TRBV7-9 and J usage is TRBJ1-1; unclear D gene. Trimming took 3 bases from V and 0 from J, leaving 11 bases between them. The germline V gene encodes CDR1 SEHNR and CDR2 FQNEAQ (reference sequence). The CDR3 covers 15 residues. Here the CDR3 DNA reads TGTGCCAGCAGCTTGGTCCCTCCAATGAACACTGAAGCTTTCTTT. Its translation: CASSLVPPMNTEAFF.

This clone was counted once. V gene TRBV5-1 combines with J gene TRBJ2-7; 12 nucleotides agree with TRBD1. V lost 4 bases, J lost 6 bases, and 11 bases stayed unmatched. The CDR3 totals 16 residues. Germline assignment: CDR1 SGHRS and CDR2 YFSETQ. Written as DNA, the CDR3 is TGCGCCAGCAGCCTCCAGCCGGGACAGGGGGCTCTCGAGCAGTACTTC. Translated: CASSLQPGQGALEQYF.

The rearrangement uses TRBV11-2 and TRBJ2-3; TRBD2 agrees at 12 bases. The ends lost 0 bases at V and 9 bases at J; junction bases unmatched: 10. Germline-derived CDR1 and CDR2 are SGHAT and FQNNGV. The length of the CDR3 is 17 residues. This chain's CDR3 is CASSLDSGLAGPETQYF. CDR3 nucleotide sequence: TGTGCCAGCAGCTTAGATAGCGGACTAGCGGGACCCGAGACGCAGTATTTT. The variable domain in full, with the rest retrieved from reference TRBV11-2 and TRBJ2-3, is EAGVAQSPRYKIIEKRQSVAFWCNPISGHATLYWYQQILGQGPKLLIQFQNNGVVDDSQLPKDRFSAERLKGVDSTLKIQPAKLEDSAVYLCASSLDSGLAGPETQYFGPGTRLTVL.

The V and J genes are TRBV20-1 and TRBJ2-3, with TRBD2 identical over 7 bases. V shed 6 bases and J 6 bases; nucleotides not matched to a gene: 3. The CDR3 loop spans 11 amino acids. Germline loops: CDR1 DFQATT, CDR2 SNEGSKA (reference sequence). CDR3 coding DNA: TGCAGTGCGTGGGGGGGGGATACGCAGTATTTT. This codes for CSAWGGDTQYF.

The CDR3 loop reads CASSQVSELPGELFF. For the CDR3, the DNA is TGTGCCAGCAGCCAAGTTTCCGAGCTACCCGGGGAGCTGTTTTTT. V and J are TRBV4-2 and TRBJ2-2; D gene unclear. Looked up from germline, CDR1 is LGHNA and CDR2 is YNFKEQ. The CDR3 spans 15 residues. Trimming removed 1 base from V and 6 bases from J, with 12 bases in between.

CDR3: CASSLYVEAYNEQFF. CDR3 DNA: TGTGCCAGCAGCTTATATGTGGAGGCCTACAATGAGCAGTTCTTC. The chain is built from TRBV7-9 and TRBJ2-1; tentatively, D is TRBD2 (5 bases). V shed 2 bases and J shed 2 bases, with 10 bases lying between them. The CDR3 extends over 15 amino acids. Germline-derived CDR1 and CDR2 are SEHNR and FQNEAQ (reference sequence).

The table lists this clone with a count of one. The V and J genes are TRBV5-1 and TRBJ2-3; a weak D match, TRBD1 (7 bases). Germline CDR1 reads SGHRS; CDR2 reads YFSETQ. This CDR3 is 14 amino acids long. Deletions cut 2 bases from V and 6 bases from J, with 13 bases between. The CDR3 protein is CASSLGQAGDTQYF. The CDR3 bases are TGCGCCAGCAGCTTAGGACAGGCGGGGGATACGCAGTATTTT.

The rearrangement joins TRBV27 to TRBJ2-7; D call uncertain. CDR1 and CDR2 (germline): MNHEY, SMNVEV (reference sequence). V lost 3 bases, J lost 0 bases, and 9 bases lay in between. CDR3 length: 14 residues. CDR3 residues: CASSFQGNSYEQYF. In DNA form, the CDR3 reads TGTGCCAGCAGTTTCCAAGGGAACTCCTACGAGCAGTACTTC.